A single sample is the source of the 15 T cell receptor beta chains below, sequenced in a study of low-dose radiotherapy and immunotherapy resistance in tumors. First-strand cDNA used TRAV- and TRBV-specific primers, covering alpha and beta chains. Amplification of TCRs used a constant-region primer and V-primer adapter for 20 PCR cycles. TCRdb re-called the reads through MiXCR, storing one row per CDR3 protein. The top ten hold 3.7% of the sample, which has almost 40,000 distinct CDR3 sequences, roughly a third seen once. The time point: before trial treatment. The starting material was PBMCs, obtained before treatment. These receptors were collected from a male donor with gallbladder cancer.

This sequence joins TRBV30 and TRBJ2-1; 10 bases are a match to TRBD2. The CDR3 has 15 amino acids. Germline loops: CDR1 GTSNPN, CDR2 SVGIG (reference sequence). The junction had 11 bases not matched to a gene; V was cut back by 4 bases and J by 8 bases. CDR3 sequence (DNA): TGTGCCTGGAACCCGGGACGCAGCGGGGGGGATGAGCAGTTCTTC. Translation gives CAWNPGRSGGDEQFF.

This clonotype was picked up many times. The chain combines TRBV6-6 with TRBJ2-5, with no clear D. CDR3 length equals 14 residues. Per germline, CDR1 MNHNY and CDR2 SVGAGI (reference sequence). V was cut by 0 bases and J by 5 bases, with 10 bases left in between. The CDR3 spells CASSYSGSLETQYF. The CDR3 region has the DNA TGTGCCAGCAGTTACTCGGGTAGTTTGGAGACCCAGTACTTC.

This clonotype was recorded many times. The chain has TRBV7-3 and TRBJ1-2, with 7 bases identical to TRBD1. The CDR3 loop spans 14 amino acids. After removal of 0 bases from V and 7 bases from J, the junction contained 5 bases not matched to a gene. Germline lookup yields CDR1 SGHTA and CDR2 FQGTGA. The DNA for the CDR3 is TGTGCCAGCAGCTTAACAACAGGGGTGGCTGGCTACACCTTC. Translated, it gives CASSLTTGVAGYTF.

This clonotype was found many times. The chain combines TRBV24-1 with TRBJ1-5; the match to TRBD1 covers 11 bases. Germline values: CDR1 KGHDR, CDR2 SFDVKD. Germline trimming cut 4 bases from V and 4 bases from J; bases unmatched to any gene: 8. The length of the CDR3 is 17 residues. The CDR3 nucleotides read TGTGCCACCAGTGACAGCCTAGGGACAGGGGGGAATCAGCCCCAGCATTTT. As protein: CATSDSLGTGGNQPQHF.

A note on this clonotype: A far larger clone is one base from this, pointing to a likely read error. The V and J genes are TRBV13 and TRBJ2-7; D not resolved. V was cut by 11 bases and J by 5 bases, with 19 bases left in between. Germline assignment: CDR1 PRHDT and CDR2 FYEKMQ (reference sequence). This CDR3 has 13 amino acids. The CDR3 loop reads CAGNGPTRHEQYF. As DNA, the CDR3 is TGTGCCGGCAACGGGCCGACGCGGCACGAGCAGTACTTC.

This clonotype was picked up many times. The chain carries TRBV5-1 and TRBJ2-2, with a weak D call TRBD2 (6 bases). CDR3 length: 16 amino acids. CDR1 is SGHRS and CDR2 is YFSETQ in the germline V gene. Trimming pared 6 bases from V and 4 bases from J, leaving 19 bases between. The CDR3 region is CASNLLGGDGTGELFF. The CDR3 nucleotides are TGCGCCAGCAACCTATTGGGGGGAGATGGCACCGGGGAGCTGTTTTTT.

There are a few counts of this clonotype. One end of the junction varies from germline; a read error may be responsible. V and J are TRBV7-2 and TRBJ2-1; 9 bases map to TRBD1. The CDR3 has 12 residues. CDR1 is SGHTA and CDR2 is FQGNSA in the germline V gene. The CDR3 loop reads CASSPGTGRWIF. DNA of the CDR3: TGTGCCAGCAGCCCCGGGACAGGGAGGTGGATCTTC.

This clonotype was counted many times. The gene calls are TRBV20-1 and TRBJ2-7; maybe TRBD2 (7 bases). CDR1 and CDR2 (germline): DFQATT, SNEGSKA (reference sequence). V dropped 3 bases and J dropped 2 bases, with 14 bases sitting between them. This CDR3 has 14 residues. CDR3 region: CSASLGGVTYEQYF. CDR3 coding DNA: TGCAGTGCTAGTCTAGGGGGGGTTACCTACGAGCAGTACTTC.

This clonotype was detected ten times or more. CDR3 bases: TGTGCCAGCAGCTTAGCTGGTGCCGGCTACACCTTC. Translating gives CASSLAGAGYTF. The rearrangement joins TRBV7-9 to TRBJ1-2; D not certain. The V end lost 0 bases, the J end lost 8 bases, and 7 bases lay between the germline ends. CDR1 and CDR2 (germline): SEHNR, FQNEAQ (reference sequence). The CDR3 loop spans 12 amino acids. Full variable domain (outside the CDR3, taken from reference TRBV7-9 and TRBJ1-2): DTGVSQNPRHKITKRGQNVTFRCDPISEHNRLYWYRQTLGQGPEFLTYFQNEAQLEKSRLLSDRFSAERPKGSFSTLEIQRTEQGDSAMYLCASSLAGAGYTFGSGTRLTVV.

This clonotype was seen ten or more times. This chain joins TRBV6-2 or TRBV6-3 and TRBJ2-5; TRBD1 agrees at 10 bases. The V and J ends lost 2 bases and 5 bases, in that order; junction bases with no gene match: 5. This CDR3 contains 15 residues. The germline gives CDR1 MNHEY, CDR2 SVGEGT. The CDR3 nucleotides are TGTGCCAGCAGTTACGCCGGGACAGGGGTTGAGACCCAGTACTTC. Translation gives CASSYAGTGVETQYF.

This clonotype was seen a handful of times. The V call is TRBV23-1, the J call TRBJ2-3; D unclear. TRBV23-1 is given ORF status, its function remaining uncertain. Trimming cost V 3 bases and J 5 bases, with 12 bases left between them. This CDR3 has 14 residues. CDR3 sequence (DNA): TGCGCCAGCAGTCAGAGAGGAGTTCTAGATACGCAGTATTTT. It specifies CASSQRGVLDTQYF.

This clonotype has a handful of counts. Here the CDR3 reads CASSLGGRYNEQFF. In DNA form, the CDR3 reads TGTGCCAGCAGCTTGGGGGGACGCTACAATGAGCAGTTCTTC. The gene calls are TRBV7-2 and TRBJ2-1; D might be TRBD2 (6 bases). Germline loops: CDR1 SGHTA, CDR2 FQGNSA. This CDR3 is 14 amino acids long. Trimming cost V 3 bases and J 3 bases, with 9 bases left between them.

This chain connects TRBV7-2 to TRBJ2-1, with 9 bases matching TRBD1. CDR3 length equals 15 residues. After removal of 6 bases from V and 6 bases from J, the junction contained 9 bases not matched to a gene. Germline values: CDR1 SGHTA, CDR2 FQGNSA. The CDR3, as DNA: TGTGCCAGCAGACGACCGGGACAGGGTTCCAATGAGCAGTTCTTC. Encoded protein: CASRRPGQGSNEQFF.

V is TRBV29-1 and J is TRBJ1-5; D might be TRBD1 (6 bases). Germline CDR1 reads SQVTM; CDR2 reads ANQGSEA. This CDR3 is 13 amino acids long. The germline V and J ends were trimmed by 7 bases and 0 bases, with 10 bases remaining between them. The CDR3 DNA is TGCAGCGCTGGACAGAATAGCAATCAGCCCCAGCATTTT. Protein sequence: CSAGQNSNQPQHF.

A few counts support this clonotype. V gene TRBV20-1 combines with J gene TRBJ2-7; tentative D call: TRBD1 (5 bases). The CDR3 loop spans 12 amino acids. The germline gives CDR1 DFQATT, CDR2 SNEGSKA (reference sequence). V was clipped by 8 bases and J by 3 bases, with 14 bases between them. The CDR3 loop is CSSTDRNYEQYF. CDR3 nucleotide sequence: TGCAGTTCTACCGACAGAAACTACGAGCAGTACTTC.